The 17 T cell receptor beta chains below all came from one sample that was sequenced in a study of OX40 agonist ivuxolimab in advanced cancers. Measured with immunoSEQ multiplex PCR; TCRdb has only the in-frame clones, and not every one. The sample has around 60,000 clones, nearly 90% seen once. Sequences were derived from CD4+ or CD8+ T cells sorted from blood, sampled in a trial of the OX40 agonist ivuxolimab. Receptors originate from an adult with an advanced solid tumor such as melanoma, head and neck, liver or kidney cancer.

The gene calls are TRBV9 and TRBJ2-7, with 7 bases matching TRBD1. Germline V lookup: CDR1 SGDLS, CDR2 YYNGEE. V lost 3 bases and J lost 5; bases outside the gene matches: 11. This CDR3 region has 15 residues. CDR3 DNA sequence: TGTGCCAGCAGCGCCGGGACAGTCGACCCCCACGAGCAGTACTTC. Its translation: CASSAGTVDPHEQYF.

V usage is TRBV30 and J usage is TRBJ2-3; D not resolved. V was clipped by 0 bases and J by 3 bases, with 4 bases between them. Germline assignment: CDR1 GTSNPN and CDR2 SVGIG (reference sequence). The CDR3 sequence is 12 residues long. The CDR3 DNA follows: TGTGCCTGGAGTGTACTGACAGATACGCAGTATTTT. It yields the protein CAWSVLTDTQYF.

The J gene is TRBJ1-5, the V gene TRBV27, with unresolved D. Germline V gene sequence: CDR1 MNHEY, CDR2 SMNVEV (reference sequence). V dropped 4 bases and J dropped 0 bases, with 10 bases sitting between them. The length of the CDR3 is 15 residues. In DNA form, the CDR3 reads TGTGCCAGCAGTTCAGCGGGTCTTAGCAATCAGCCCCAGCATTTT. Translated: CASSSAGLSNQPQHF.

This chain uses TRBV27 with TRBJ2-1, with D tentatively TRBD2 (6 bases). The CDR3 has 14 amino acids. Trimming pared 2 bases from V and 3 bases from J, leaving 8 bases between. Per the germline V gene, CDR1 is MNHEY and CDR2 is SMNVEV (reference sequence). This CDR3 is CASSLETSYNEQFF. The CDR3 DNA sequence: TGTGCCAGCAGTTTAGAGACTAGCTACAATGAGCAGTTCTTC.

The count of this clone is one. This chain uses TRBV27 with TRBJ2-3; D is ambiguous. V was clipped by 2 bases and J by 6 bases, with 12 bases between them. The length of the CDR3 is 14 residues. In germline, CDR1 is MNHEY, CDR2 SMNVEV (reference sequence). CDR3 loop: CASSLLRSFDTQYF. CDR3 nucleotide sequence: TGTGCCAGCAGTTTACTTCGGTCTTTCGATACGCAGTATTTT.

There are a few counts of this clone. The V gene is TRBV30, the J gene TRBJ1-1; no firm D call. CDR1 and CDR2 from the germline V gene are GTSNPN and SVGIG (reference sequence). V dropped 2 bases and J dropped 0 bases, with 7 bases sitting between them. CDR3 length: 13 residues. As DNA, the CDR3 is TGTGCCTGGAGTCGGGATGTGAACACTGAAGCTTTCTTT. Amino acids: CAWSRDVNTEAFF.

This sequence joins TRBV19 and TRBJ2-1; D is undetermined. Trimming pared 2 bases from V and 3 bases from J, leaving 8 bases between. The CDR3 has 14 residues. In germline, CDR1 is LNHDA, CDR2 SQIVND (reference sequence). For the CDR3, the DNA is TGTGCCAGTAGTATATACGGTAGCTACAATGAGCAGTTCTTC. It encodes CASSIYGSYNEQFF.

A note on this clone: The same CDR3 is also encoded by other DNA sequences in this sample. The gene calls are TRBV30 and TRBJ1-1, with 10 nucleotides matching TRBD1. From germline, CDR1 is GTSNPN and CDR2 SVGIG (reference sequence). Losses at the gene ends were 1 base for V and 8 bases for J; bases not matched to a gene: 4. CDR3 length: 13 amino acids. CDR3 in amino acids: CAWSGDRGPEAFF. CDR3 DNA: TGTGCCTGGAGTGGGGACAGGGGACCCGAAGCTTTCTTT. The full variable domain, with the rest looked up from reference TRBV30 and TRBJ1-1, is SQTIHQWPATLVQPVGSPLSLECTVEGTSNPNLYWYRQAAGRGLQLLFYSVGIGQISSEVPQNLSASRPQDRQFILSSKKLLLSDSGFYLCAWSGDRGPEAFFGQGTRLTVV.

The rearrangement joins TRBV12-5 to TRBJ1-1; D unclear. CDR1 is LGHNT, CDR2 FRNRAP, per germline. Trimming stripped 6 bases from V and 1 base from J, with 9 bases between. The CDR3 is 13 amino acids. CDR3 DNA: TGTGCTAGTGGCCCGGACGGGAACACTGAAGCTTTCTTT. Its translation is CASGPDGNTEAFF.

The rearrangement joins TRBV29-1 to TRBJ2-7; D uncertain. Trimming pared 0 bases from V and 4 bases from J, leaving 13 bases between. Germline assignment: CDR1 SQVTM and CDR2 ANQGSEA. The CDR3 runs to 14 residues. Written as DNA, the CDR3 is TGCAGCGTTGAAGAGCCCAGCGAGAGTTACGAGCAGTACTTC. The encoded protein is CSVEEPSESYEQYF.

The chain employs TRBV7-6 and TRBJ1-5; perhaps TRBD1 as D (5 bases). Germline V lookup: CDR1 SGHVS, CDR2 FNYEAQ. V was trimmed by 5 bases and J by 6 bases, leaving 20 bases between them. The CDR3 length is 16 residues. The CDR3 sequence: CASSAFLGDGGQPQHF. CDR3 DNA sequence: TGTGCCAGCAGCGCCTTTCTGGGGGATGGGGGTCAGCCCCAGCATTTT.

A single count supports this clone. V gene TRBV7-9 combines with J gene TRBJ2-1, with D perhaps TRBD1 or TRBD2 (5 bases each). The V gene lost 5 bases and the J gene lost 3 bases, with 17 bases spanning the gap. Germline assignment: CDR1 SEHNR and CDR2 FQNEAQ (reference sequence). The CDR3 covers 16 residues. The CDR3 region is CASSPPDSEGYNEQFF. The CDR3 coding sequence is TGTGCCAGCAGCCCGCCCGACAGTGAGGGCTACAATGAGCAGTTCTTC.

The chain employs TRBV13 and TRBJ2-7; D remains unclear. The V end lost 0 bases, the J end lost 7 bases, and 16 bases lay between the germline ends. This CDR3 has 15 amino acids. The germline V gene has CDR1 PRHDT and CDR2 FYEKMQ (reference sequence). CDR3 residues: CASSLGIGSSREQYF. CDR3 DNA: TGTGCCAGCAGCTTAGGCATAGGCTCCTCCAGGGAGCAGTACTTC.

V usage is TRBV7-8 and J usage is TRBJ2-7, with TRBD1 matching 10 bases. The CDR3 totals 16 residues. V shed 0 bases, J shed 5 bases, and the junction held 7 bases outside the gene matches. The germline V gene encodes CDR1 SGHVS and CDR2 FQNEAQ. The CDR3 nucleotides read TGTGCCAGCAGCTTAGCGGGGACAGGGGTCATCCACGAGCAGTACTTC. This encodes CASSLAGTGVIHEQYF.

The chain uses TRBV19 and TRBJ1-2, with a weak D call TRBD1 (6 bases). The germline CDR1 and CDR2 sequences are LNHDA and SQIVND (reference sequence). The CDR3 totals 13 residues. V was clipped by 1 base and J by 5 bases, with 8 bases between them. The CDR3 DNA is TGTGCCAGTAGTATAGGGACAGTATATGGCTACACCTTC. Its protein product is CASSIGTVYGYTF.

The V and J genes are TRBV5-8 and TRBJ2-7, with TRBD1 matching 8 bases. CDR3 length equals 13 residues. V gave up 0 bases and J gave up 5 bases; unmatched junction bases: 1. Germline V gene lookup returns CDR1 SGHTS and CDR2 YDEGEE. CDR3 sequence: CASSLGQGNEQYF. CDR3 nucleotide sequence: TGTGCCAGCAGCTTGGGACAGGGGAACGAGCAGTACTTC.

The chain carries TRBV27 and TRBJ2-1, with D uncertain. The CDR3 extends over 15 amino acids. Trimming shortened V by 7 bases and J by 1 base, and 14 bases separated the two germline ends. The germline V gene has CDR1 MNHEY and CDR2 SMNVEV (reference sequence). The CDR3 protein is CASNLFRSSYNEQFF. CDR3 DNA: TGTGCCAGCAACCTCTTCAGGTCTTCCTACAATGAGCAGTTCTTC.